The 23 T cell receptor beta chains below come from one sample, sequenced in a study of blood T cell repertoires in COVID-19. Measured with immunoSEQ multiplex PCR; TCRdb has only the in-frame clones, and not every one. Altogether 180,000 or so clones are present, nearly 90% being singletons, with the ten largest covering 0.62%. The sequencing sample was made of peripheral blood. Every receptor here comes from a man in his fifties or sixties with acute or convalescent COVID-19.

This chain links TRBV3-1 (or the pseudogene TRBV3-2) with TRBJ2-7; TRBD2 agrees at 9 bases. J was trimmed by 9 bases and V by 1 base; bases with no gene match: 4. The CDR3 has 13 residues. In germline, CDR1 is LGHDT, CDR2 YNNKEL (reference sequence). The CDR3 is CASSQGIAGAQYF. DNA for the CDR3: TGTGCCAGCAGCCAAGGTATAGCGGGAGCGCAGTACTTC.

This clone was seen only once. The J gene is TRBJ1-4, the V gene TRBV5-1, with 9 bases aligning to TRBD1. Germline lookup yields CDR1 SGHRS and CDR2 YFSETQ. V lost 4 bases, J lost 0 bases, and 4 bases stayed unmatched. The CDR3 extends over 16 amino acids. The CDR3 sequence is CASSLGTGSTNEKLFF. The CDR3 DNA follows: TGCGCCAGCAGCCTTGGGACAGGGTCAACTAATGAAAAACTGTTTTTT. Looking up the rest from reference TRBV5-1 and TRBJ1-4 gives the full variable domain: KAGVTQTPRYLIKTRGQQVTLSCSPISGHRSVSWYQQTPGQGLQFLFEYFSETQRNKGNFPGRFSGRQFSNSRSEMNVSTLELGDSALYLCASSLGTGSTNEKLFFGSGTQLSVL.

This chain connects TRBV27 to TRBJ2-1, with D tentatively TRBD1 (6 bases). Germline lookup yields CDR1 MNHEY and CDR2 SMNVEV (reference sequence). The V end was cut by 7 bases, the J end by 2 bases, with 9 bases between. The CDR3 runs 13 residues. CDR3 bases: TGTGCCAGCACACAGGGTACCTACAATGAGCAGTTCTTC. Amino acids: CASTQGTYNEQFF.

The genes are TRBV4-1 and TRBJ2-5; 8 bases line up with TRBD1. Losses at the gene ends were 4 bases for V and 4 bases for J; bases not matched to a gene: 5. Germline V gives CDR1 MGHRA, CDR2 YSYEKL. The CDR3 loop spans 14 amino acids. The CDR3 bases are TGCGCCAGCAGCCCCACCGGGACAGGAGAGACCCAGTACTTC. It is translated as CASSPTGTGETQYF.

This clone was found a few times. The chain carries TRBV30 and TRBJ1-5, with 9 bases that match TRBD1. In germline, CDR1 is GTSNPN, CDR2 SVGIG (reference sequence). J gave up 5 bases and V 2 bases, and 7 bases lay outside the gene matches. There are 15 residues in the CDR3. The CDR3 spells CAWSRTQGAYQPQHF. In nucleotides, the CDR3 is TGTGCCTGGAGTCGAACACAGGGGGCGTATCAGCCCCAGCATTTT.

The rearrangement uses TRBV7-8 and TRBJ1-2; D call uncertain. Looked up from germline, CDR1 is SGHVS and CDR2 is FQNEAQ. This CDR3 comprises 14 residues. The V and J ends lost 1 base and 7 bases respectively, with 13 bases between them. For the CDR3, the DNA is TGTGCCAGCAGCTTAGATGCAGTATTCTCTGGCTACACCTTC. Protein: CASSLDAVFSGYTF.

This chain uses TRBV19 with TRBJ2-7, with D tentatively TRBD1 (6 bases). The CDR3 totals 16 residues. Germline V gene data show CDR1 as LNHDA and CDR2 as SQIVND (reference sequence). The V end was cut by 3 bases, the J end by 3 bases, with 18 bases between. Here the CDR3 DNA reads TGTGCCAGTAGTATGAGTCCCGGGACAAGAGGCTACGAGCAGTACTTC. This translates into CASSMSPGTRGYEQYF.

The chain couples TRBV24-1 to TRBJ1-2, with 9 bases fitting TRBD1. Looked up from germline, CDR1 is KGHDR and CDR2 is SFDVKD. V lost 4 bases, J lost 8 bases, and 4 bases stayed unmatched. The CDR3 length is 13 residues. In DNA form, the CDR3 reads TGTGCCACCAGTGAAGTGGACAGGGGCGGCTACACCTTC. Translated, it gives CATSEVDRGGYTF.

The chain joins TRBV18 to TRBJ1-1; D may be TRBD1 (5 bases). The V end was cut by 2 bases, the J end by 1 base, with 11 bases between. The CDR3 totals 15 residues. Germline CDR1 KGHSH, CDR2 LQKENI. CDR3 amino acids: CASSPSSGGNTEAFF. CDR3 nucleotide sequence: TGTGCCAGCTCACCATCTAGCGGGGGGAACACTGAAGCTTTCTTT.

This clone was counted only a few times. The V gene is TRBV27, the J gene TRBJ2-1; 8 bases are shared with TRBD2. Per the germline V gene, CDR1 is MNHEY and CDR2 is SMNVEV (reference sequence). The CDR3 totals 14 residues. The ends lost 5 bases at V and 7 bases at J; junction bases unmatched: 7. CDR3 DNA: TGTGCCAGCAGTGGCACCGGGACTAGTAATGAGCAGTTCTTC. This translates into CASSGTGTSNEQFF.

V is TRBV4-1 and J is TRBJ1-1, with D unresolved. The germline V gene encodes CDR1 MGHRA and CDR2 YSYEKL. Trimming removed 0 bases at V and 8 bases at J, with 10 bases between. The CDR3 contains 13 residues. The CDR3 nucleotides read TGCGCCAGCAGCCAAGATTTGGCAGGCGAAGCTTTCTTT. Its protein product is CASSQDLAGEAFF.

The J gene is TRBJ2-2, the V gene TRBV30; 8 nucleotides align to TRBD2. This CDR3 comprises 15 residues. Germline V lookup: CDR1 GTSNPN, CDR2 SVGIG (reference sequence). The junction had 3 bases not matched to a gene; V was cut back by 2 bases and J by 1 base. Here the CDR3 DNA reads TGTGCCTGGAGTTTGCTAGCGGGGAACACCGGGGAGCTGTTTTTT. Translating it yields CAWSLLAGNTGELFF. Drawing the rest from reference TRBV30 and TRBJ2-2, the complete variable domain is SQTIHQWPATLVQPVGSPLSLECTVEGTSNPNLYWYRQAAGRGLQLLFYSVGIGQISSEVPQNLSASRPQDRQFILSSKKLLLSDSGFYLCAWSLLAGNTGELFFGEGSRLTVL.

This clone has only one observation. This chain joins TRBV3-1 (or the pseudogene TRBV3-2) and TRBJ2-5; TRBD2 matches at 10 bases. The V segment lost 0 bases and the J segment 5 bases; nucleotides outside the gene matches: 9. The CDR3 extends over 17 amino acids. CDR1 is LGHDT, CDR2 YNNKEL, per germline (reference sequence). Here the CDR3 DNA reads TGTGCCAGCAGCCAAGATTTAGTAGCGGGAGGTACGGAGACCCAGTACTTC. This sequence encodes CASSQDLVAGGTETQYF.

This clone was picked up a small number of times. The rearrangement links TRBV9 to TRBJ2-2, with D perhaps TRBD2 (5 bases). The CDR3 length is 13 residues. Germline V gene lookup returns CDR1 SGDLS and CDR2 YYNGEE. V lost 3 bases, J lost 3 bases, and 6 bases lay in between. DNA for the CDR3: TGTGCCAGCAGCGCGGGGTACACCGGGGAGCTGTTTTTT. It yields the protein CASSAGYTGELFF.

The rearrangement links TRBV6-4 to TRBJ2-2; unclear D gene. V lost 2 bases, J lost 5 bases, and 6 bases lay in between. CDR3 length: 13 amino acids. The germline gives CDR1 MRHNA, CDR2 SNTAGT. The CDR3 DNA sequence: TGTGCCAGCAGTGACGGGCCTACCGGGGAGCTGTTTTTT. Amino acid sequence: CASSDGPTGELFF.

The rearrangement links TRBV5-4 to TRBJ2-2; TRBD1 agrees at 9 bases. Trimming removed 4 bases from V and 3 bases from J; junction bases left unmatched: 7. Germline V gives CDR1 SGHNT, CDR2 YYREEE (reference sequence). The CDR3 extends over 16 amino acids. The CDR3 sequence is CASSPYRGPDTGELFF. Written as DNA, the CDR3 is TGTGCCAGCAGCCCGTACAGGGGGCCTGACACCGGGGAGCTGTTTTTT. The full variable domain, rest sourced from reference TRBV5-4 and TRBJ2-2, is ETGVTQSPTHLIKTRGQQVTLRCSSQSGHNTVSWYQQALGQGPQFIFQYYREEENGRGNFPPRFSGLQFPNYSSELNVNALELDDSALYLCASSPYRGPDTGELFFGEGSRLTVL.

The chain employs TRBV6-6 and TRBJ1-3; 7 positions match TRBD1. CDR1 and CDR2 from the germline V gene are MNHNY and SVGAGI (reference sequence). V lost 10 bases and J lost 0; bases outside the gene matches: 3. The CDR3 spans 13 residues. Here the CDR3 reads CATRDSSGNTIYF. The CDR3 region has the DNA TGTGCCACCCGGGACAGCTCTGGAAACACCATATATTTT.

The chain uses TRBV15 and TRBJ2-1, with 10 bases aligning to TRBD1. The CDR3 spans 20 residues. The V segment lost 3 bases and the J segment 0 bases; nucleotides outside the gene matches: 14. Germline CDR1 LNHNV, CDR2 YYDKDF (reference sequence). CDR3 protein: CATSRGQGFVAGTSYNEQFF. Written as DNA, the CDR3 is TGTGCCACCAGCAGGGGACAGGGGTTTGTAGCAGGGACCTCCTACAATGAGCAGTTCTTC.

The chain joins TRBV28 to TRBJ2-5; 10 bases line up with TRBD2. Germline trimming cut 4 bases from V and 4 bases from J; bases unmatched to any gene: 6. This CDR3 has 15 amino acids. The germline gives CDR1 MDHEN, CDR2 SYDVKM. CDR3 bases: TGTGCCAGCAGTTCCCGACCTAGCGGGAGAGAGACCCAGTACTTC. Amino acid sequence: CASSSRPSGRETQYF.

J is TRBJ1-1 and V is TRBV11-2; 10 positions match TRBD1. CDR3 length: 16 amino acids. After removal of 3 bases from V and 5 bases from J, the junction contained 9 bases not matched to a gene. Germline values: CDR1 SGHAT, CDR2 FQNNGV. CDR3 DNA: TGTGCCAGCAGCTTTTGGGGGAGACAGGGGGCGACTGAAGCTTTCTTT. Protein: CASSFWGRQGATEAFF.

This chain connects TRBV19 to TRBJ1-2, with TRBD1 as a possible D gene (5 bases). The ends were cut back, 6 bases at V and 2 bases at J, with 7 bases in the middle. The germline V gene encodes CDR1 LNHDA and CDR2 SQIVND (reference sequence). The CDR3 runs to 12 residues. The CDR3 sequence: CASRAGNYGYTF. CDR3 nucleotide sequence: TGTGCCAGTAGGGCAGGGAACTATGGCTACACCTTC. Drawing the rest from reference TRBV19 and TRBJ1-2, the complete variable domain is DGGITQSPKYLFRKEGQNVTLSCEQNLNHDAMYWYRQDPGQGLRLIYYSQIVNDFQKGDIAEGYSVSREKKESFPLTVTSAQKNPTAFYLCASRAGNYGYTFGSGTRLTVV.

The V gene is TRBV9, the J gene TRBJ2-5, with unresolved D. The germline V gene encodes CDR1 SGDLS and CDR2 YYNGEE. V lost 1 base and J 5 bases, leaving 6 bases between the germline ends. This CDR3 contains 12 residues. The CDR3 DNA is TGTGCCAGCAGCGTAAGCTCTGAGACCCAGTACTTC. This encodes CASSVSSETQYF.

J is TRBJ2-3 and V is TRBV30; 10 positions match TRBD1. Losses at the gene ends were 2 bases for V and 6 bases for J; bases not matched to a gene: 5. CDR3 length: 14 residues. Germline lookup yields CDR1 GTSNPN and CDR2 SVGIG (reference sequence). DNA of the CDR3: TGTGCCTGGAGTTCGACAGGGGGCATCGATACGCAGTATTTT. This codes for CAWSSTGGIDTQYF.